The present entry profiles one T cell receptor beta chain with its context. These data belong to a study of blood T cell repertoires in COVID-19. V lost 3 bases and J 2 bases, leaving 6 bases between the germline ends. This CDR3 has 14 amino acids. The germline V gene has CDR1 SGDLS and CDR2 YYNGEE. Per the original methods: Reference gene primers were amplified, and this amplification served to estimate nucleated cell counts. Using immunoSEQ multiplex PCR, the repertoire was profiled, and TCRdb retains in-frame clones only, with some absent. V, J and clone size were drawn from that table, and D and trimming were deduced from the DNA. The sample lists under 70,000 clones, approximately 87% seen once, with less than 4% in the top ten.

The source material was peripheral blood. The receptor comes from a man aged 50 to 60 with acute or convalescent COVID-19. V usage is TRBV9 and J usage is TRBJ2-6; weak D call: TRBD1 (6 bases). The CDR3 is CASSGTAGANVLTF. CDR3 DNA: TGTGCCAGCAGCGGGACAGCTGGGGCCAACGTCCTGACTTTC. The whole variable domain, filled in from reference TRBV9 and TRBJ2-6, reads DSGVTQTPKHLITATGQRVTLRCSPRSGDLSVYWYQQSLDQGLQFLIQYYNGEERAKGNILERFSAQQFPDLHSELNLSSLELGDSALYFCASSGTAGANVLTFGAGSRLTVL.